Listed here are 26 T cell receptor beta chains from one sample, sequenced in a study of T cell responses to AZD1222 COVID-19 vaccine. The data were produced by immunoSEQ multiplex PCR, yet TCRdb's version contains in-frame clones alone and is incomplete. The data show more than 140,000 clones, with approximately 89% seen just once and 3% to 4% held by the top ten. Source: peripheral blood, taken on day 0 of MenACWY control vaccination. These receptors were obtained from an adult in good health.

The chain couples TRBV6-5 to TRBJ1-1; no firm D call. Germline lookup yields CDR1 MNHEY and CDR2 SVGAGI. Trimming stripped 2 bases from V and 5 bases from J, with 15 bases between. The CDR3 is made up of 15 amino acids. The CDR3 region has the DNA TGTGCCAGCAGTTACCACGGGCAGCCGGCAACTGAAGCTTTCTTT. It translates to CASSYHGQPATEAFF.

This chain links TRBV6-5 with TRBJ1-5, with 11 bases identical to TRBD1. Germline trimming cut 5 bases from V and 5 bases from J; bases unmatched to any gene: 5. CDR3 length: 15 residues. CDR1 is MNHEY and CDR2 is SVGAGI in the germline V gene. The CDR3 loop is CASSQDRGPYQPQHF. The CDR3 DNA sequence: TGTGCCAGCAGTCAGGACAGGGGGCCTTATCAGCCCCAGCATTTT.

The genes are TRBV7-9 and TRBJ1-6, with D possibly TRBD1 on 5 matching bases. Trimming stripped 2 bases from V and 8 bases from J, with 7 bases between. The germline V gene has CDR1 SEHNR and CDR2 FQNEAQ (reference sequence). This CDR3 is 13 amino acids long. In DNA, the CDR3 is TGTGCCAGCAGCTTACAGGGAGATTCACCCCTCCACTTT. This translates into CASSLQGDSPLHF.

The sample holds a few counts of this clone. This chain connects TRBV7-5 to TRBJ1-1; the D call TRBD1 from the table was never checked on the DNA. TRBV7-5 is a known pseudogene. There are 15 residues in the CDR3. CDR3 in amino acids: CARSSHRVLNTEAFF. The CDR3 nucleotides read TGTGCCAGAAGCTCACACAGGGTACTGAACACTGAAGCTTTCTTT.

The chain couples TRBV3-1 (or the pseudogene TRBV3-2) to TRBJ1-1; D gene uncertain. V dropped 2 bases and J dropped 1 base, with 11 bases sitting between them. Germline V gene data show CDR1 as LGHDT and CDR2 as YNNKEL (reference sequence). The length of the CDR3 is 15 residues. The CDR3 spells CASSQYGVENTEAFF. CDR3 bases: TGTGCCAGCAGCCAATATGGGGTGGAGAACACTGAAGCTTTCTTT.

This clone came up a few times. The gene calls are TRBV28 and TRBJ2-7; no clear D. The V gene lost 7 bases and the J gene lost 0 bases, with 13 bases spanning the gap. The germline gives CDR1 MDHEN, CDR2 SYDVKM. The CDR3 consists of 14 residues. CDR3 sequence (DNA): TGTGCCAGCAACGAAGGCGGTAGCTCCTACGAGCAGTACTTC. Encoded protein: CASNEGGSSYEQYF.

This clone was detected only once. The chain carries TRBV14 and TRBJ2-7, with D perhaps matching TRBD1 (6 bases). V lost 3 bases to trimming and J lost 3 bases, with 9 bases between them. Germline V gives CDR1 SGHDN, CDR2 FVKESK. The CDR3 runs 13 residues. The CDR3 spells CASSHRDIYEQYF. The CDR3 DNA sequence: TGTGCCAGCAGCCATCGGGACATCTACGAGCAGTACTTC.

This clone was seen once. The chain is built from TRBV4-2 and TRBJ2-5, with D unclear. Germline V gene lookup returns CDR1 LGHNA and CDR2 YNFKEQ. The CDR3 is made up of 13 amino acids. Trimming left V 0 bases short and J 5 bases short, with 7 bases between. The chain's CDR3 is CASSQDVRETQYF. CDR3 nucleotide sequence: TGTGCCAGCAGCCAAGATGTTCGGGAGACCCAGTACTTC.

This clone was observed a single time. CDR3: CASSFGTEGTEAFF. Written as DNA, the CDR3 is TGTGCCAGCAGCTTTGGGACAGAGGGCACTGAAGCTTTCTTT. The chain employs TRBV7-3 and TRBJ1-1; 7 bases line up with TRBD1. The germline CDR1 and CDR2 sequences are SGHTA and FQGTGA. There are 14 residues in the CDR3. V lost 3 bases and J lost 4; bases outside the gene matches: 5.

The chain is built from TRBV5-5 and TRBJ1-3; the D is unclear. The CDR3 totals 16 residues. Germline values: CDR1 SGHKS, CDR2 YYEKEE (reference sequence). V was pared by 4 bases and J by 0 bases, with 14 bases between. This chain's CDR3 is CASSRDIISSGNTIYF. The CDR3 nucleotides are TGTGCCAGCAGCCGCGATATAATAAGCTCTGGAAACACCATATATTTT.

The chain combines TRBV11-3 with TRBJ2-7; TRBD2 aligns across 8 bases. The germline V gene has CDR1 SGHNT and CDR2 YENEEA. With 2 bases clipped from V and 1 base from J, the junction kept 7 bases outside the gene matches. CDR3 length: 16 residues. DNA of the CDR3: TGTGCCAGCAGCTTACCCCGTAGCGGGAAATCCTACGAGCAGTACTTC. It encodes CASSLPRSGKSYEQYF. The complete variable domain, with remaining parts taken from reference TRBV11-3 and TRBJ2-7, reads EAGVVQSPRYKIIEKKQPVAFWCNPISGHNTLYWYLQNLGQGPELLIRYENEEAVDDSQLPKDRFSAERLKGVDSTLKIQPAELGDSAVYLCASSLPRSGKSYEQYFGPGTRLTVT.

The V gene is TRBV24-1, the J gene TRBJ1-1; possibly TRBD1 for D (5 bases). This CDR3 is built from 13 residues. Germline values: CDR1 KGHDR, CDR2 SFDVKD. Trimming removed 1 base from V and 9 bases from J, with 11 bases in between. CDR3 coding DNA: TGTGCCACCAGTGATTTAGGGGTACGAAAAGCTTTCTTT. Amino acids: CATSDLGVRKAFF.

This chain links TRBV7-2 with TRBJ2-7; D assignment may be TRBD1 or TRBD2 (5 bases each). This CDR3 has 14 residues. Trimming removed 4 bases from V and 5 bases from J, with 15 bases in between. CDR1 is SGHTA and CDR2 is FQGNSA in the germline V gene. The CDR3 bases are TGTGCCAGCAGCTCGGACATGGTGGGGGACGAGCAGTACTTC. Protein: CASSSDMVGDEQYF.

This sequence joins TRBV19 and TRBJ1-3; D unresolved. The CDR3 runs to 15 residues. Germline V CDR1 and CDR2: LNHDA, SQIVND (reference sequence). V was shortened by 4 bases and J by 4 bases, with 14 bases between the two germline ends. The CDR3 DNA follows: TGTGCCAGTAGTAATACCGGGGTCTCGGGAAACACCATATATTTT. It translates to CASSNTGVSGNTIYF.

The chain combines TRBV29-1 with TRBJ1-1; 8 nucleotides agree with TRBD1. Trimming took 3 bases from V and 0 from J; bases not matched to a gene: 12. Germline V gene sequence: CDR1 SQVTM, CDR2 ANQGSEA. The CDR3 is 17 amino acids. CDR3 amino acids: CSVEHWGQALMNTEAFF. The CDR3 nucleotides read TGCAGCGTTGAGCATTGGGGACAGGCCTTAATGAACACTGAAGCTTTCTTT.

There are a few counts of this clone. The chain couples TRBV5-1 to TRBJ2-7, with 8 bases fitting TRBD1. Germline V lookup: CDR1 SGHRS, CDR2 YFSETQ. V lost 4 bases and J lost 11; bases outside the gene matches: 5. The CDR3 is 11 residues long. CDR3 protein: CASSGTGGEYF. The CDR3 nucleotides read TGCGCCAGCAGCGGAACAGGGGGAGAGTACTTC.

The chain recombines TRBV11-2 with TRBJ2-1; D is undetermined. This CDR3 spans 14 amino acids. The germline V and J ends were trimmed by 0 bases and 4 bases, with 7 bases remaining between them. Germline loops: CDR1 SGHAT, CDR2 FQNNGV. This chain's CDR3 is CASSLEQVYNEQFF. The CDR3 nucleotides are TGTGCCAGCAGCTTAGAGCAGGTTTACAATGAGCAGTTCTTC. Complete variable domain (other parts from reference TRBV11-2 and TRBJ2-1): EAGVAQSPRYKIIEKRQSVAFWCNPISGHATLYWYQQILGQGPKLLIQFQNNGVVDDSQLPKDRFSAERLKGVDSTLKIQPAKLEDSAVYLCASSLEQVYNEQFFGPGTRLTVL.

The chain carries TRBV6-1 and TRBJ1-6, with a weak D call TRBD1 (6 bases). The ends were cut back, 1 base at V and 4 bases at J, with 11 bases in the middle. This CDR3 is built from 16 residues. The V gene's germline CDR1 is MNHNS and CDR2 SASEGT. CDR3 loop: CASSEVQGRYNSPLHF. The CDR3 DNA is TGTGCCAGCAGTGAAGTTCAGGGGCGATATAATTCACCCCTCCACTTT.

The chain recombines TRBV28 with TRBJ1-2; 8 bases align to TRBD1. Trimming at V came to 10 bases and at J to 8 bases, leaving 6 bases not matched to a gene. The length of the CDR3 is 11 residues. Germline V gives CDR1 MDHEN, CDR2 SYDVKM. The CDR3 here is CATQQGAGYTF. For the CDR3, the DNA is TGTGCCACTCAGCAGGGGGCCGGCTACACCTTC.

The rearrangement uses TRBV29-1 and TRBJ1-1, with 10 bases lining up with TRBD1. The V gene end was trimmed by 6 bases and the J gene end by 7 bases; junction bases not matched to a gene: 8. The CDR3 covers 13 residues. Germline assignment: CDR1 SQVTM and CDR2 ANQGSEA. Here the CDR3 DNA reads TGCAGCGTGCGACCGGGACAGGGGTATGAAGCTTTCTTT. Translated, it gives CSVRPGQGYEAFF.

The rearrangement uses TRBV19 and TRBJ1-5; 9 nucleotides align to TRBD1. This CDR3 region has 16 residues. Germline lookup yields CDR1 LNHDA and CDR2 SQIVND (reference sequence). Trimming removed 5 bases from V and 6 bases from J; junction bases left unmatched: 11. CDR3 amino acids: CASSPGGQGYPQPQHF. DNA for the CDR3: TGTGCCAGTAGTCCCGGGGGACAGGGCTACCCTCAGCCCCAGCATTTT.

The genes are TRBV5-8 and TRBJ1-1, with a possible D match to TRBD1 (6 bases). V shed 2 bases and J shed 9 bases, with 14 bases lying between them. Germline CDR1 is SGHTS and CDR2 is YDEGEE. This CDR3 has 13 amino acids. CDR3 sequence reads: CASSFDGTRKAFF. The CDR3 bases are TGTGCCAGCAGCTTCGACGGGACAAGGAAAGCTTTCTTT.

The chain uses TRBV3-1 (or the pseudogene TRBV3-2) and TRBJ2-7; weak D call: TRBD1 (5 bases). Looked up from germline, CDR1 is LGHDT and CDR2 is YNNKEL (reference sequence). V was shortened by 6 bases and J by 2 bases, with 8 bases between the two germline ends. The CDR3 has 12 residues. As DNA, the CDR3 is TGTGCCAGCAGTCTGACAGCCTACGAGCAGTACTTC. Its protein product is CASSLTAYEQYF.

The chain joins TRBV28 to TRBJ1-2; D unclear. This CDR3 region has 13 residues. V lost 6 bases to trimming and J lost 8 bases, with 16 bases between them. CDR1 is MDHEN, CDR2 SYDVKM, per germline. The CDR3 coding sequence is TGTGCCAGCAGCCAGAGAGGGTACCGGGGCTACACCTTC. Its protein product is CASSQRGYRGYTF.

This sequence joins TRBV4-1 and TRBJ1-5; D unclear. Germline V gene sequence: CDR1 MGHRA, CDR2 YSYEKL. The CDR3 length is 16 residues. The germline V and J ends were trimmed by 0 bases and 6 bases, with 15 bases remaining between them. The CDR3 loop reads CASSQETVQGSQPQHF. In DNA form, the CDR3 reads TGCGCCAGCAGCCAAGAAACGGTACAAGGCAGTCAGCCCCAGCATTTT.

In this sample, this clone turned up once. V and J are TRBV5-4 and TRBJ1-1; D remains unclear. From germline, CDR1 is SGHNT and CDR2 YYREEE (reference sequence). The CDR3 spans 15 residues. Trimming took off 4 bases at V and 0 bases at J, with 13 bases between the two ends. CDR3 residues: CASSRLLNMNTEAFF. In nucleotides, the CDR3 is TGTGCCAGCAGCCGTTTGCTAAACATGAACACTGAAGCTTTCTTT.